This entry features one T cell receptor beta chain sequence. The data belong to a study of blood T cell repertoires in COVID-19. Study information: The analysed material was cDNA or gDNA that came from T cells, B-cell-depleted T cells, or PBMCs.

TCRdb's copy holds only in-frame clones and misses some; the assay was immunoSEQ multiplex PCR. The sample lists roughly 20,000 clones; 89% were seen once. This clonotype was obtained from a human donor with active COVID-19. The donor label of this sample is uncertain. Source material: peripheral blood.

CDR3 amino acids: CASSPTAGTASSGANVLTF. The CDR3 DNA reads as TGCGCCAGCAGCCCCACAGCCGGGACAGCAAGCTCTGGGGCCAACGTCCTGACTTTC. The gene calls are TRBV5-1 and TRBJ2-6, with 7 bases fitting TRBD1. This CDR3 has 19 residues. Germline loops: CDR1 SGHRS, CDR2 YFSETQ. Losses at the gene ends were 4 bases for V and 0 bases for J; bases not matched to a gene: 13.